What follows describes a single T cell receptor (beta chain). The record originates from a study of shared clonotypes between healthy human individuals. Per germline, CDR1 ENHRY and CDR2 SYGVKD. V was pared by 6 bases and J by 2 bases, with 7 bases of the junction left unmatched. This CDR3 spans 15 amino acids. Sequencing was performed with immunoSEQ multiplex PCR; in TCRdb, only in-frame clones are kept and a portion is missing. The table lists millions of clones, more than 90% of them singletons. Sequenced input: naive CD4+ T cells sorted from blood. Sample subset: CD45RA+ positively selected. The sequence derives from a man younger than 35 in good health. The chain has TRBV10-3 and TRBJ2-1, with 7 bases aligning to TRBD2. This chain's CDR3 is CAISPGTTTYNEQFF. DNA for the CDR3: TGTGCCATCAGCCCCGGGACTACGACCTACAATGAGCAGTTCTTC.